The 4 T cell receptor beta chains below come from one sample, sequenced in a study of breast tumors, draining lymph nodes, adjacent tissues. Axillary draining lymph nodes of breast cancer patients supplied the node samples. MiXCR, run by TCRdb on the multiplex PCR reads, gives a single entry per CDR3 protein. The profile shows about 130,000 distinct CDR3 sequences, about a fifth of them singletons. The specimen sequenced was axillary lymph node tissue. The receptors were gathered from a female donor with breast cancer. Some clones in this sample may be carry-over from other donors' samples.

This clonotype was detected a few times. V and J are TRBV6-2 or TRBV6-3 and TRBJ2-3, with 12 bases lining up with TRBD2. The junction had 6 bases not matched to a gene; V was cut back by 0 bases and J by 2 bases. This CDR3 has 18 amino acids. CDR1 is MNHEY and CDR2 is SVGEGT in the germline V gene. Written as DNA, the CDR3 is TGTGCCAGCAGTTACTCTCAGACTAGCGGGAGATTCACAGATACGCAGTATTTT. Encoded protein: CASSYSQTSGRFTDTQYF.

This clonotype was picked up many times. CDR3 protein: CASSFGLSQGGREQFF. CDR3 sequence (DNA): TGTGCCAGCAGTTTTGGGCTTTCCCAGGGGGGCAGGGAGCAGTTCTTC. The genes are TRBV12-3 or TRBV12-4 and TRBJ2-1; TRBD1 might be the D (7 bases). V shed 3 bases and J shed 10 bases, with 22 bases lying between them. This CDR3 region has 16 residues.

Notes on this clonotype: A much larger clonotype is one base distant, so this may be a read error. The chain combines TRBV3-1 with TRBJ2-5; no reliable D call. This CDR3 region has 17 residues. Germline CDR1 is LGHDT and CDR2 is YNNKEL (reference sequence). For the CDR3, the DNA is TGTGCCAGCAGCCAAGCAATGAGAACCGCCGGTCTATGGACCCAGTGCTTC. This translates into CASSQAMRTAGLWTQCF.

A few counts support this clonotype. The chain has TRBV9 and TRBJ1-3, with TRBD1 matching 12 bases. Unmatched junction bases numbered 2, after V lost 0 bases and J lost 4 bases. CDR1 is SGDLS and CDR2 is YYNGEE in the germline V gene. CDR3 length: 16 residues. CDR3 coding DNA: TGTGCCAGCAGCGTAGGGGACAGGGGGCAAGGAAACACCATATATTTT. Its translation: CASSVGDRGQGNTIYF.